Listed below are T cell receptor beta chains from one sample, sequenced in a study of PD-L1 blockade in urothelial cancer. TCRdb keeps only in-frame clones here, not all; method: immunoSEQ multiplex PCR. The sample has about 38,000 clones, around 85% seen once. The source material was PBMCs, sampled around atezolizumab (anti-PD-L1) treatment. Every receptor here comes from an elderly man with urothelial cancer. The conserved cysteine and the conserved F or W are not part of the CDR3 here. A D gene is named only where the DNA matches it firmly.

TRBD2	TRBJ2-7	TRBV5-5	ASSTAGISSYEQY
-	TRBJ2-7	TRBV5-1	ASSTPGPEQY
TRBD1	TRBJ2-1	TRBV28	ASSFPNLQTGSF
-	TRBJ2-1	TRBV7-2	ASSLSGYNEQF
TRBD2	TRBJ2-1	TRBV2	ASSGVVAGGDRF
-	TRBJ2-7	TRBV6-5	ASSYAASAYEQY
TRBD1	TRBJ1-2	TRBV6-5	ASSYLGQGGGYT
TRBD2	TRBJ2-7	TRBV5-1	ASSLEASGSGAEQY
TRBD1	TRBJ1-4	TRBV28	ASRTGEEKLF
-	TRBJ1-4	TRBV5-1	ASSLATGRNEKLF
TRBD1	TRBJ2-1	TRBV10-3	AMGRDSGNEQF
TRBD2	TRBJ2-1	TRBV6-5	ASSGSGLGNNEQF
-	TRBJ2-7	TRBV5-1	ASSLAGVGYEQY
TRBD1	TRBJ2-6	TRBV9	ASSGRQGSNVLT
TRBD2	TRBJ2-3	TRBV4-2	ASSQGVTSGRLPDTQY
-	TRBJ2-7	TRBV19	ASSIGGKGPYEQY
-	TRBJ2-1	TRBV11-3	ASSLGPNEQF
TRBD2	TRBJ2-1	TRBV6-6	ASSYLLAGESEQF
TRBD1	TRBJ1-1	TRBV5-4	ASSPGGQVYALNTEAF
-	TRBJ1-5	TRBV28	ASTSPGSEHQPQH
-	TRBJ2-7	TRBV18	ASSQDSTVREQY
-	TRBJ1-2	TRBV29-1	SVDSYGYT
-	TRBJ1-2	TRBV27	ASSLGRGNINYGYT
TRBD2	TRBJ2-3	TRBV9	ASSALAGGSTDTQY
TRBD1	TRBJ2-5	TRBV14	ASSQLTGQPTQY
TRBD2	TRBJ2-1	TRBV20-1	SARGGLEQF
-	TRBJ2-7	TRBV18	ASSDGLPIPEQY
-	TRBJ1-3	TRBV5-1	ASSLTPTSGNTIY
-	TRBJ1-3	TRBV5-1	ASSLGGPPTTTGNTIY
TRBD2	TRBJ2-7	TRBV29-1	SVDALAEAPYEQY
-	TRBJ1-4	TRBV19	ASSIGAAGGEKLF
TRBD2	TRBJ2-3	TRBV12-5	ASGLSSGRAPDTQY
TRBD2	TRBJ2-7	TRBV25-1	ASRPSTASGTDEQY
TRBD2	TRBJ2-7	TRBV30	AWTPELAGTYEQY
TRBD1	TRBJ2-7	TRBV15	ATSLTGGNYEQY
-	TRBJ2-3	TRBV9	ASSAAAGQSTDTQY
TRBD1	TRBJ2-2	TRBV9	ASSVGQGRENTGELF
-	TRBJ2-7	TRBV18	ASSPDTVYEQY
TRBD2	TRBJ2-5	TRBV19	ASSLGAGGQQETQY
TRBD1	TRBJ2-1	TRBV5-1	ASSLTGQGRPNEQF
TRBD2	TRBJ2-5	TRBV10-2	ASSVSGRARAQY
TRBD2	TRBJ2-1	TRBV6-7	ASRGGTSGGLSSYNEQF
-	TRBJ2-3	TRBV5-6	ASSLARGDTQY